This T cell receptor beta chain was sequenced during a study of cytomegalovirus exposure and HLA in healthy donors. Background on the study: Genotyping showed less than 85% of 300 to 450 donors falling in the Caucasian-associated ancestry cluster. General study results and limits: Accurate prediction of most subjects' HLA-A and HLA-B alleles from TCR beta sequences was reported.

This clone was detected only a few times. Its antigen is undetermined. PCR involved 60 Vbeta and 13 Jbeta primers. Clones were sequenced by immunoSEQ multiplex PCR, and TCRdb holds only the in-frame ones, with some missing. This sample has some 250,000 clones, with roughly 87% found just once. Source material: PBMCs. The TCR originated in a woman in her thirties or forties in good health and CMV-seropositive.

Written as DNA, the CDR3 is TGCGCCAGCAGCCGGGGAATGGGACAGGGCCGGGAGCAGTACTTC. This encodes CASSRGMGQGREQYF. This sequence joins TRBV4-3 and TRBJ2-7; 9 bases fit TRBD1. The CDR3 contains 15 residues. Germline V gives CDR1 LGHNA, CDR2 YSLEER. Trimming removed 4 bases from V and 7 bases from J; junction bases left unmatched: 11.